These T cell receptor beta chains were read from a single sample in a study of cytomegalovirus exposure and HLA in healthy donors. Assay: immunoSEQ multiplex PCR; the TCRdb copy retains only in-frame clones and omits some. The table counts 150,000 or so clones; 1.5% to 2% lies in the top ten. Sequencing was carried out using PBMCs. These receptors were obtained from a woman aged 45-65 years in good health and CMV-seronegative. Each CDR3 is given with its conserved first and last residue. D genes are given only for firm matches.

d_gene	v_gene	j_gene	CDR3nt	CDR3aa
.	TRBV30	TRBJ2-5	TGTGCCTGGAGTGTCAAAGACTGGTACCAAGAGACCCAGTACTTC	CAWSVKDWYQETQYF
.	TRBV29-1	TRBJ1-2	TGCAGCGCGGGACGGGGGGCTTTGGGTGGCTACACCTTC	CSAGRGALGGYTF
TRBD1	TRBV6-7	TRBJ2-7	TGTGCCAGCAGTTACGACGACAGGGGTTGTCGGCGAAGTTCCTACGAGCAGTACTTC	CASSYDDRGCRRSSYEQYF
.	TRBV4-1	TRBJ1-3	TGCGCCAGCAGCCTTTGGGCGGACGGGAGAAACACCATATATTTT	CASSLWADGRNTIYF
TRBD1	TRBV9	TRBJ2-7	TGTGCCAGCAGCGTAAACAGGGGTTACGAGCAGTACTTC	CASSVNRGYEQYF
.	TRBV28	TRBJ1-1	TGTGCCAGCAGTTTAACTCATATGAACACTGAAGCTTTCTTT	CASSLTHMNTEAFF
.	TRBV13	TRBJ1-5	TGTGCCAGCAGCTTGGGCAGATATCAGCCCCAGCATTTT	CASSLGRYQPQHF
TRBD1	TRBV19	TRBJ1-2	TGTGCCAGTAGCCCGCTCCCCGGGACAGGGGGCAACTATGGCTACACCTTC	CASSPLPGTGGNYGYTF
.	TRBV2	TRBJ2-7	TGTGCCAGCAGTGAAACGGGCTACGAGCAGTACTTC	CASSETGYEQYF
TRBD1	TRBV2	TRBJ2-7	TGTGCCAGCAGTGGGACAGGGGCAGCCTACGAGCAGTACTTC	CASSGTGAAYEQYF
.	TRBV6-1	TRBJ2-7	TGTGCCAGCAGTGAATATGGGGGGAGTGAGCAGTACTTC	CASSEYGGSEQYF
TRBD2	TRBV9	TRBJ2-1	TGTGCCAGCAGCGCCGGACTAATTAGACTAGCGGAATACAATGAGCAGTTCTTC	CASSAGLIRLAEYNEQFF
TRBD2	TRBV28	TRBJ2-3	TGTGCCAGCAGGCTGGGGACTAACACAGATACGCAGTATTTT	CASRLGTNTDTQYF
TRBD1	TRBV5-4	TRBJ2-7	TGTGCCAGCAGCGGCACAGGGGTGGACGAGCAGTACTTC	CASSGTGVDEQYF
TRBD2	TRBV29-1	TRBJ2-1	TGCAGCGTTTTAGCGGGAGGCAATGAGCAGTTCTTC	CSVLAGGNEQFF
.	TRBV9	TRBJ1-3	TGTGCCAGCAGCGCTCCCGACAAAAACACCATATATTTT	CASSAPDKNTIYF
.	TRBV5-1	TRBJ1-1	TGCGCCAGCAGCTTTAGTGGGAGAGCGGGGGCTGGGACTGAAGCTTTCTTT	CASSFSGRAGAGTEAFF
TRBD1	TRBV6-6	TRBJ1-5	TGTGCCAGCAGTTCTCAAGGACAGGGCAATCAGCCCCAGCATTTT	CASSSQGQGNQPQHF
TRBD1	TRBV6-5	TRBJ1-2	TGTGCCAGCAGTTATTCCTACCGACAGGGAAAAGGCTACACCTTC	CASSYSYRQGKGYTF
TRBD1	TRBV7-2	TRBJ2-7	TGTGCCAGCAGCTTCTCGACAGGGCGTAATTACGAGCAGTACTTC	CASSFSTGRNYEQYF
TRBD1	TRBV18	TRBJ1-2	TGTGCCAGCTCAGCCTCCGGGACAGCCTATGGCTACACCTTC	CASSASGTAYGYTF
TRBD1	TRBV5-4	TRBJ1-1	TGTGCCAGCAGCTTAGGACAGGGAGGCCCTGAAGCTTTCTTT	CASSLGQGGPEAFF
.	TRBV7-2	TRBJ2-4	TGTGCCAGCAGCTTAACGGGAGCGGTAAACATTCAGTACTTC	CASSLTGAVNIQYF
TRBD2	TRBV7-2	TRBJ2-3	TGTGCCAGCAGCTCACGACTAGCGGGAATGCCAGATACGCAGTATTTT	CASSSRLAGMPDTQYF
TRBD1	TRBV28	TRBJ2-6	TGTGCCAGCAGTGGGACAGGTTTAGCTTCTGGGGCCAACGTCCTGACTTTC	CASSGTGLASGANVLTF
TRBD2	TRBV4-2	TRBJ2-1	TGTGCCAGCAGCCAAGACCAGGCTTGGGCGGGGGATGAGCAGTTCTTC	CASSQDQAWAGDEQFF
TRBD2	TRBV27	TRBJ2-7	TGTGCCAGCAGTTTTACTAGCGGCAGTTACTACGAGCAGTACTTC	CASSFTSGSYYEQYF